One and the same sample provided the 9 T cell receptor beta chains below, sequenced in a study of blood T cell repertoires in COVID-19. The method was immunoSEQ multiplex PCR; TCRdb's version includes in-frame clones alone and lacks a portion of them. Among roughly 240,000 clones listed, about 91% were seen once. The sample comprised PBMCs or T cells enriched from blood (not recorded which). The source is a woman in her twenties or thirties with acute COVID-19.

J is TRBJ1-6 and V is TRBV9; no clear D gene. CDR3 length equals 15 residues. The V end lost 0 bases, the J end lost 6 bases, and 10 bases lay between the germline ends. Germline-derived CDR1 and CDR2 are SGDLS and YYNGEE. The chain's CDR3 is CASSVVGGPNSPLHF. DNA for the CDR3: TGTGCCAGCAGCGTAGTTGGAGGGCCTAATTCACCCCTCCACTTT.

V is TRBV19 and J is TRBJ1-3; the D gene is possibly TRBD1 (6 bases). Per germline, CDR1 LNHDA and CDR2 SQIVND (reference sequence). V shed 6 bases and J shed 2 bases, with 14 bases lying between them. The CDR3 extends over 15 amino acids. CDR3 sequence reads: CASRDADRTGNTIYF. The CDR3 region has the DNA TGTGCCAGTAGAGATGCGGACAGAACTGGAAACACCATATATTTT.

This chain's CDR3 is CASSLDSTNEKLFF. The CDR3 DNA follows: TGCGCCAGCAGCTTGGACAGCACAAATGAAAAACTGTTTTTT. The rearrangement joins TRBV5-1 to TRBJ1-4; D uncertain. The V gene's germline CDR1 is SGHRS and CDR2 YFSETQ. CDR3 size: 14 residues. The V end was cut by 0 bases, the J end by 5 bases, with 8 bases between.

The chain recombines TRBV11-2 with TRBJ2-4, with D possibly TRBD2 on 6 matching bases. V lost 3 bases, J lost 0 bases, and 21 bases lay in between. Per germline, CDR1 SGHAT and CDR2 FQNNGV. This CDR3 is built from 19 residues. The CDR3 DNA reads TGTGCCAGCAGCTTGTTTCGGCGGGGCGCACAACTAGCCAAAAACATTCAGTACTTC. Protein sequence: CASSLFRRGAQLAKNIQYF.

This chain links TRBV5-6 with TRBJ1-2, with 8 bases matching TRBD1. From germline, CDR1 is SGHDT and CDR2 YYEEEE. The CDR3 has 15 residues. V lost 3 bases and J lost 5; bases outside the gene matches: 9. In DNA, the CDR3 is TGTGCCAGCAGCTCCGGACAGGGTTTGTTGTATGGCTACACCTTC. This gives the protein CASSSGQGLLYGYTF.

The chain combines TRBV6-6 with TRBJ1-4; D gene unclear. V dropped 0 bases and J dropped 3 bases, with 11 bases sitting between them. There are 16 residues in the CDR3. The germline V gene has CDR1 MNHNY and CDR2 SVGAGI (reference sequence). The CDR3 loop reads CASSYSSPLANEKLFF. The CDR3 coding sequence is TGTGCCAGCAGTTACTCGAGTCCCTTAGCTAATGAAAAACTGTTTTTT.

The V gene is TRBV5-5, the J gene TRBJ2-7, with a possible D match to TRBD2 (5 bases). Germline V gives CDR1 SGHKS, CDR2 YYEKEE (reference sequence). This CDR3 has 15 residues. V was clipped by 2 bases and J by 7 bases, with 19 bases between them. CDR3 loop: CASSFSISDFLEQYF. As DNA, the CDR3 is TGTGCCAGCAGCTTCTCAATCTCGGACTTTCTAGAGCAGTACTTC.

The gene calls are TRBV5-6 and TRBJ1-1; D is ambiguous. The CDR3 extends over 13 amino acids. Germline V gene lookup returns CDR1 SGHDT and CDR2 YYEEEE. Trimming cost V 2 bases and J 0 bases, with 5 bases left between them. The CDR3 protein is CASSFSVNTEAFF. In DNA form, the CDR3 reads TGTGCCAGCAGCTTCAGTGTGAACACTGAAGCTTTCTTT.

The rearrangement links TRBV6-5 to TRBJ1-2, with D possibly being TRBD1 (6 bases). V lost 5 bases and J 4 bases, leaving 17 bases between the germline ends. The CDR3 is made up of 15 amino acids. Germline CDR1 reads MNHEY; CDR2 reads SVGAGI. The CDR3 nucleotides are TGTGCCAGCAGTCAGTGGCAGGGGAAAGGCTATGGCTACACCTTC. Translation: CASSQWQGKGYGYTF.